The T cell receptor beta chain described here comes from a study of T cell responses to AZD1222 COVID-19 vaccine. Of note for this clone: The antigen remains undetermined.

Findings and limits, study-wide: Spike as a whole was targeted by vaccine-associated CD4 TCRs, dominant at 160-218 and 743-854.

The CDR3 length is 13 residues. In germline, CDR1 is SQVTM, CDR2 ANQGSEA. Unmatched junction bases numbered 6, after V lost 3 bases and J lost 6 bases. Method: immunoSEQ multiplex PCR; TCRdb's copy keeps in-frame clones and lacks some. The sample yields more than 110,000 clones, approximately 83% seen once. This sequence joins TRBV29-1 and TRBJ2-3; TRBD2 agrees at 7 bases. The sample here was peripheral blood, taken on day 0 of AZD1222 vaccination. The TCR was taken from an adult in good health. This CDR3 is CSVDRLAVDTQYF. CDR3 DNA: TGCAGCGTTGACCGACTAGCCGTCGATACGCAGTATTTT.